These 18 T cell receptor beta chains share one sample of origin, sequenced in a study of blood T cells in healthy people across ages. Sample-barcoded 5' priming and a J-beta primer mix drove a second PCR of roughly 7 to 11 cycles. One entry per CDR3 protein, called by TCRdb with MiXCR from the 5' RACE reads. The sample yields 890,000 or so distinct CDR3 sequences, under 80% seen once. Material for sequencing was blood. The receptors here all came from a man aged 25 to 40 in good health.

The chain is built from TRBV7-9 and TRBJ2-1; 7 positions match TRBD1. The CDR3 spans 15 residues. Trimming removed 6 bases from V and 2 bases from J; junction bases left unmatched: 7. Germline-derived CDR1 and CDR2 are SEHNR and FQNEAQ (reference sequence). The CDR3 bases are TGTGCCAGCAGTTTCCCGGGACAGACCTACAATGAGCAGTTCTTC. It translates to CASSFPGQTYNEQFF.

The chain joins TRBV9 to TRBJ2-5; D is possibly TRBD1 or TRBD2 (5 bases each). Germline assignment: CDR1 SGDLS and CDR2 YYNGEE. The CDR3 is 16 residues long. V lost 0 bases, J lost 5 bases, and 17 bases lay in between. The CDR3 region has the DNA TGTGCCAGCAGCGTAGCTCCTGGGGCTAGCTTTGAGACCCAGTACTTC. Translating gives CASSVAPGASFETQYF.

This chain joins TRBV9 and TRBJ2-1; a weak D match, TRBD1 (6 bases). CDR1 is SGDLS and CDR2 is YYNGEE in the germline V gene. The CDR3 has 15 amino acids. V was clipped by 0 bases and J by 3 bases, with 10 bases between them. The CDR3 DNA follows: TGTGCCAGCAGCGTAGTGGGGGCCAGCTACAATGAGCAGTTCTTC. This translates into CASSVVGASYNEQFF.

Only a few counts were recorded for this clonotype. The rearrangement links TRBV14 to TRBJ2-1, with a tentative D call TRBD2 (7 bases). The germline CDR1 and CDR2 sequences are SGHDN and FVKESK. The length of the CDR3 is 15 residues. Trimming removed 2 bases at V and 7 bases at J, with 15 bases between. The CDR3 nucleotides are TGTGCCAGCAGCCAACGGGGGGCCCTAAGGAATGAGCAGTTCTTC. It codes for CASSQRGALRNEQFF.

Worth noting for this clonotype: Sequence at one end of the junction differs from germline and may be a read error. This rearrangement joins TRBV12-3 or TRBV12-4 to TRBJ2-5, with a weak D call TRBD1 (5 bases). The CDR3 has 13 residues. The CDR3 here is CASSRQIQGTQYF. CDR3 nucleotides: TGTGCCAGCAGTCGACAGATCCAAGGGACCCAGTACTTC.

The chain is built from TRBV12-3 or TRBV12-4 and TRBJ1-4; D is unclear. This CDR3 has 14 residues. V lost 4 bases and J 2 bases, leaving 8 bases between the germline ends. CDR3 amino acids: CASSYTATNEKLFF. CDR3 DNA sequence: TGTGCCAGCAGTTATACAGCGACTAATGAAAAACTGTTTTTT.

This clonotype was recorded only once. The V gene is TRBV12-3 or TRBV12-4, the J gene TRBJ1-5; a possible D gene is TRBD1 (5 bases). Trimming removed 3 bases at V and 1 base at J, with 10 bases between. The CDR3 runs to 15 residues. DNA of the CDR3: TGTGCCAGCAGTTTCTCTCAGGGAAGCAATCAGCCCCAGCATTTT. It translates to CASSFSQGSNQPQHF.

This chain joins TRBV6-5 and TRBJ1-6, with 9 bases matching TRBD1. Germline values: CDR1 MNHEY, CDR2 SVGAGI. The V and J ends lost 6 bases and 7 bases, in that order; junction bases with no gene match: 4. CDR3 length equals 14 residues. CDR3 bases: TGTGCCAGCAGACTCACAGGGGGCAATTCACCCCTCCACTTT. Translating gives CASRLTGGNSPLHF.

V and J are TRBV15 and TRBJ2-7; D possibly uses TRBD1 or TRBD2 (5 bases each). V lost 0 bases, J lost 0 bases, and 12 bases lay in between. Germline values: CDR1 LNHNV, CDR2 YYDKDF (reference sequence). The CDR3 runs 16 residues. The CDR3 DNA sequence: TGTGCCACCAGCAGAGATGAAGGGGAGAGCTCCTACGAGCAGTACTTC. It specifies CATSRDEGESSYEQYF. Complete variable domain (other parts from reference TRBV15 and TRBJ2-7): DAMVIQNPRYQVTQFGKPVTLSCSQTLNHNVMYWYQQKSSQAPKLLFHYYDKDFNNEADTPDNFQSRRPNTSFCFLDIRSPGLGDTAMYLCATSRDEGESSYEQYFGPGTRLTVT.

The chain is built from TRBV27 and TRBJ1-5; TRBD1 might be the D (5 bases). Germline-derived CDR1 and CDR2 are MNHEY and SMNVEV (reference sequence). The CDR3 runs 14 residues. The V gene lost 8 bases and the J gene lost 7 bases, with 18 bases spanning the gap. The CDR3 sequence: CASRLTVRGQPQHF. In DNA form, the CDR3 reads TGTGCCAGCCGCTTGACAGTGAGGGGCCAGCCCCAGCATTTT.

This clonotype was observed many times. A read error may produce the germline difference seen at one junction end. This chain connects TRBV12-3 or TRBV12-4 to TRBJ1-5; D not certain. CDR3 length: 13 residues. The CDR3 protein is CASSLDSNQPQHF. The CDR3 DNA sequence: TGTGCCAGCAGCTTAGATAGCAATCAGCCCCAGCATTTT.

The chain has TRBV29-1 and TRBJ2-7; perhaps D is TRBD1 or TRBD2 (5 bases each). CDR3 length equals 17 residues. Trimming left V 5 bases short and J 0 bases short, with 23 bases between. Germline V CDR1 and CDR2: SQVTM, ANQGSEA. The chain's CDR3 is CSVFRQQSGASSYEQYF. For the CDR3, the DNA is TGCAGCGTTTTTCGACAACAGTCCGGGGCCAGCTCCTACGAGCAGTACTTC.

The chain is built from TRBV3-1 and TRBJ2-3; D possibly matches TRBD1 or TRBD2 (5 bases each). This CDR3 has 16 residues. Per germline, CDR1 LGHDT and CDR2 YNNKEL (reference sequence). V was trimmed by 4 bases and J by 2 bases, leaving 16 bases between them. CDR3 nucleotide sequence: TGTGCCAGCAGCCGATCAGGGAGTCGAAACACAGATACGCAGTATTTT. It codes for CASSRSGSRNTDTQYF.

V gene TRBV28 combines with J gene TRBJ1-5, with D perhaps matching TRBD1 (6 bases). Germline assignment: CDR1 MDHEN and CDR2 SYDVKM. Trimming removed 3 bases at V and 3 bases at J, with 15 bases between. The CDR3 length is 16 residues. The CDR3 here is CASSLERRGNNQPQHF. CDR3 in DNA: TGTGCCAGCAGTTTGGAGCGCAGGGGTAACAATCAGCCCCAGCATTTT.

The chain employs TRBV9 and TRBJ2-1; 10 nucleotides line up with TRBD1. The end of the DNA aligns better with TRBJ2-7, so the J call may be wrong. Germline lookup yields CDR1 SGDLS and CDR2 YYNGEE. CDR3 length: 15 amino acids. The CDR3 loop is CASSVDRGPYNEQYF. The CDR3 DNA is TGTGCCAGCAGCGTCGACAGGGGGCCCTACAATGAGCAGTACTTC.

In regard to this clonotype: The junction and the germline gene differ at one end; a read error may be behind it. The genes are TRBV7-7 and TRBJ2-3; 12 bases line up with TRBD2. Germline V gene data show CDR1 as SSHAT and CDR2 as FNYEAQ (reference sequence). The CDR3 length is 16 residues. The CDR3 is CASSPGLAGSSDTQYF. The CDR3, as DNA: TGTGCTAGCAGCCCGGGACTAGCGGGTAGTTCGGATACGCAGTATTTT.

V and J are TRBV7-6 and TRBJ2-3; a weak D match, TRBD1 (5 bases). Trimming cost V 5 bases and J 7 bases, with 13 bases left between them. The CDR3 has 13 residues. Germline V gene data show CDR1 as SGHVS and CDR2 as FNYEAQ. The CDR3 region is CASSPRQLHTQYF. The CDR3 nucleotides are TGTGCCAGCAGCCCACGACAGTTGCATACGCAGTATTTT.

The chain has TRBV4-3 and TRBJ2-7, with D hard to call. CDR3 length equals 15 residues. Germline CDR1 LGHNA, CDR2 YSLEER. V was pared by 1 base and J by 2 bases, with 12 bases between. As DNA, the CDR3 is TGCGCCAGCAGCCAAGGGGGTTGGAGTACCTACGAGCAGTACTTC. Amino acids: CASSQGGWSTYEQYF.